The 20 T cell receptor beta chains below come from one sample, sequenced in a study of shared clonotypes between healthy human individuals. The assay was immunoSEQ multiplex PCR, and TCRdb's table has in-frame clones only and misses some. The sample lists approximately 1.5 million clones, 97% to 99% occurring once. The material sequenced was naive CD4+ T cells sorted from blood. This sample's subset: CD45RA+ positively selected. These receptors were collected from a man younger than 45 in good health.

The chain employs TRBV28 and TRBJ1-1; D is unresolved. The germline V and J ends were trimmed by 4 bases and 4 bases, with 10 bases remaining between them. This CDR3 comprises 13 residues. CDR1 MDHEN and CDR2 SYDVKM come from the germline V gene. The CDR3, as DNA: TGTGCCAGCAGTTCGGCGACGAGCACTGAAGCTTTCTTT. It translates to CASSSATSTEAFF.

The chain couples TRBV4-3 to TRBJ2-1, with a weak D call TRBD1 (6 bases). The CDR3 is 15 residues long. CDR1 LGHNA and CDR2 YSLEER come from the germline V gene. Between the trimmed V and J ends, which lost 3 bases and 10 bases, there was a span of 19 bases. The CDR3 protein is CASSQGQALVGEQFF. Here the CDR3 DNA reads TGCGCCAGCAGCCAGGGACAAGCCTTGGTAGGGGAGCAGTTCTTC.

The rearrangement uses TRBV5-1 and TRBJ2-7; tentatively, D is TRBD1 (6 bases). The germline V gene has CDR1 SGHRS and CDR2 YFSETQ. The CDR3 runs 15 residues. Trimming took off 2 bases at V and 3 bases at J, with 15 bases between the two ends. CDR3 in amino acids: CASSLTTGWNYEQYF. Here the CDR3 DNA reads TGCGCCAGCAGCTTAACGACAGGTTGGAACTACGAGCAGTACTTC.

The gene calls are TRBV11-2 and TRBJ2-1; D is unclear. The V end was cut by 4 bases, the J end by 13 bases, with 14 bases between. The CDR3 spans 12 residues. Germline V lookup: CDR1 SGHAT, CDR2 FQNNGV. The CDR3 region has the DNA TGTGCCAGCAGCTCGGGCCCCCCCGTACAGTTCTTC. This translates into CASSSGPPVQFF.

The chain links TRBV9 to TRBJ2-1; no definite D call. The germline V and J ends were trimmed by 0 bases and 0 bases, with 7 bases remaining between them. The CDR3 length is 15 residues. Germline lookup yields CDR1 SGDLS and CDR2 YYNGEE. In nucleotides, the CDR3 is TGTGCCAGCAGCGTAGCGGTGGCCTCCTACAATGAGCAGTTCTTC. Translation gives CASSVAVASYNEQFF. The whole variable domain, remainder taken from reference TRBV9 and TRBJ2-1, is DSGVTQTPKHLITATGQRVTLRCSPRSGDLSVYWYQQSLDQGLQFLIQYYNGEERAKGNILERFSAQQFPDLHSELNLSSLELGDSALYFCASSVAVASYNEQFFGPGTRLTVL.

In regard to this clone: Other DNA sequences of this sample code for an identical CDR3. The V gene is TRBV5-4, the J gene TRBJ2-3, with D maybe TRBD2 (5 bases). Germline lookup yields CDR1 SGHNT and CDR2 YYREEE (reference sequence). Trimming pared 1 base from V and 2 bases from J, leaving 11 bases between. The CDR3 is 15 residues long. The CDR3, as DNA: TGTGCCAGCAGCTTGACCAGCGGTACCACAGATACGCAGTATTTT. This encodes CASSLTSGTTDTQYF.

As concerns this clone: This sample includes further DNA sequences coding for the same CDR3. This chain uses TRBV6-5 with TRBJ1-1; possible D gene TRBD1, 5 bases. Deletions cut 6 bases from V and 4 bases from J, with 9 bases between. The CDR3 contains 12 residues. The germline CDR1 and CDR2 sequences are MNHEY and SVGAGI. The CDR3 coding sequence is TGTGCCAGCAGCCAGAGGGGCACTGAAGCTTTCTTT. Encoded protein: CASSQRGTEAFF.

This chain links TRBV5-1 with TRBJ2-3; 13 nucleotides align to TRBD2. V was pared by 3 bases and J by 3 bases, with 10 bases of the junction left unmatched. Germline CDR1 is SGHRS and CDR2 is YFSETQ. The CDR3 is 18 residues long. CDR3 sequence reads: CASSYGLAGAGETDTQYF. The CDR3 nucleotides are TGCGCCAGCAGCTACGGACTAGCGGGAGCTGGAGAGACAGATACGCAGTATTTT.

On this clone: Within the sample, other DNA sequences also encode this same CDR3. The chain recombines TRBV5-1 with TRBJ2-3; D gene unclear. The germline V gene encodes CDR1 SGHRS and CDR2 YFSETQ. The CDR3 sequence is 12 residues long. Trimming shortened V by 5 bases and J by 3 bases, and 7 bases separated the two germline ends. CDR3 coding DNA: TGCGCCAGCAGTTTTGGGACAGATACGCAGTATTTT. Amino acid sequence: CASSFGTDTQYF.

The chain uses TRBV7-2 and TRBJ1-1; D is undetermined. The CDR3 is made up of 12 amino acids. Germline values: CDR1 SGHTA, CDR2 FQGNSA. The V end was cut by 5 bases, the J end by 3 bases, with 7 bases between. The CDR3 DNA sequence: TGTGCCAGCAGCGTAAGTTACACTGAAGCTTTCTTT. Its translation: CASSVSYTEAFF.

V is TRBV30 and J is TRBJ1-4; D perhaps matches TRBD1 (5 bases). The CDR3 sequence is 13 residues long. Trimming removed 4 bases from V and 8 bases from J, with 14 bases in between. Germline-derived CDR1 and CDR2 are GTSNPN and SVGIG (reference sequence). The CDR3 here is CAWTRDLGEKLFF. CDR3 nucleotides: TGTGCCTGGACACGGGACCTCGGGGAAAAACTGTTTTTT.

V is TRBV9 and J is TRBJ1-1; D gene uncertain. In germline, CDR1 is SGDLS, CDR2 YYNGEE. CDR3 size: 15 residues. Trimming took 3 bases from V and 0 from J, leaving 12 bases between them. Written as DNA, the CDR3 is TGTGCCAGCAGCGCCATTGTGCATTTGAACACTGAAGCTTTCTTT. It codes for CASSAIVHLNTEAFF.

The CDR3 DNA reads as TGTGCCAGCAGTTTATCTCGACGCTCCTACGAGCAGTACTTC. Its translation: CASSLSRRSYEQYF. V usage is TRBV27 and J usage is TRBJ2-7; no definite D call. The germline gives CDR1 MNHEY, CDR2 SMNVEV (reference sequence). V shed 0 bases and J shed 0 bases, with 6 bases lying between them. This CDR3 is built from 14 residues.

The V gene is TRBV6-5, the J gene TRBJ2-7; 7 bases are shared with TRBD1. With V trimmed by 5 bases and J by 3 bases, 10 bases remained unmatched. Germline values: CDR1 MNHEY, CDR2 SVGAGI. CDR3 length equals 15 residues. In DNA form, the CDR3 reads TGTGCCAGCAGTACAGGGGCCCAACTAAACTACGAGCAGTACTTC. This gives the protein CASSTGAQLNYEQYF.

The DNA of the CDR3 is TGTGCCAGTAGTATATTGTCTAGCGGGGGTAATGAGCAGTTCTTC. It codes for CASSILSSGGNEQFF. The gene calls are TRBV19 and TRBJ2-1; TRBD2 matches at 10 bases. Germline V lookup: CDR1 LNHDA, CDR2 SQIVND (reference sequence). There are 15 residues in the CDR3. V lost 2 bases and J lost 7; bases outside the gene matches: 5.

The chain carries TRBV7-8 and TRBJ2-3; the match to TRBD2 covers 9 bases. From germline, CDR1 is SGHVS and CDR2 FQNEAQ. The CDR3 length is 16 residues. The V and J ends lost 2 bases and 2 bases, in that order; junction bases with no gene match: 5. In nucleotides, the CDR3 is TGTGCCAGCAGCTTACCGACTAGCGGTTTCACAGATACGCAGTATTTT. Residues: CASSLPTSGFTDTQYF.

V gene TRBV11-3 combines with J gene TRBJ2-7; a possible D gene is TRBD2 (8 bases). Germline-derived CDR1 and CDR2 are SGHNT and YENEEA. The CDR3 has 18 residues. V dropped 5 bases and J dropped 4 bases, with 27 bases sitting between them. CDR3 residues: CASSPRAGGRREAYEQYF. The CDR3 nucleotides read TGTGCCAGCAGCCCCCGGGCAGGGGGGCGGCGGGAGGCATACGAGCAGTACTTC. The full variable domain, in which reference TRBV11-3 and TRBJ2-7 provide the parts outside the CDR3, is EAGVVQSPRYKIIEKKQPVAFWCNPISGHNTLYWYLQNLGQGPELLIRYENEEAVDDSQLPKDRFSAERLKGVDSTLKIQPAELGDSAVYLCASSPRAGGRREAYEQYFGPGTRLTVT.

V is TRBV2 and J is TRBJ2-4; 9 bases map to TRBD2. The germline V gene has CDR1 SNHLY and CDR2 FYNNEI. This CDR3 is 18 amino acids long. Trimming cost V 3 bases and J 2 bases; bases outside gene matches: 11. For the CDR3, the DNA is TGTGCCAGCAGTGATACGGGACTAGCTCTCGCCCCCAAAAACATTCAGTACTTC. Translated: CASSDTGLALAPKNIQYF.

The V gene is TRBV11-2, the J gene TRBJ2-7, with no clear D. CDR3 length equals 12 residues. Germline-derived CDR1 and CDR2 are SGHAT and FQNNGV. Trimming shortened V by 4 bases and J by 4 bases, and 8 bases separated the two germline ends. The CDR3 loop reads CASSSEVYEQYF. The CDR3 region has the DNA TGTGCCAGCAGCTCCGAGGTGTACGAGCAGTACTTC.

This rearrangement joins TRBV27 to TRBJ2-7, with unresolved D. V lost 6 bases and J 3 bases, leaving 15 bases between the germline ends. This CDR3 has 14 amino acids. Per germline, CDR1 MNHEY and CDR2 SMNVEV (reference sequence). The CDR3 spells CASRFGESSYEQYF. DNA of the CDR3: TGTGCCAGCAGGTTTGGGGAATCAAGCTACGAGCAGTACTTC.